The clone carrying this TCR beta chain was detected many times. Its antigen remains unidentified. No treatment of any kind had been given to any patient before thyroid surgery. The data were obtained in a study of metastatic and nonmetastatic thyroid tumors. Study-level information: Across blood and tumor or nodule tissue, repertoires from malignant and benign thyroid patients were compared with one another.

This CDR3 has 15 residues. V was trimmed by 5 bases and J by 2 bases, leaving 12 bases between them. Germline lookup yields CDR1 SGHNT and CDR2 YENEEA. How the authors handled the data: The study built a papillary thyroid cancer distant-metastasis classifier from CDR3 differences across clinicopathological groups. TCRdb reanalyzed the PCR reads via MiXCR. TCRdb's processing, not the authors', yielded these V and J calls. In the table there are 43,000 or so clones, about 4.3% of which are singletons. Findings and caveats of the study: The study reportedly found significantly higher TCR beta diversity in malignant thyroid tumors than benign nodules, in blood and tumor.

Sequencing was carried out using blood. This chain connects TRBV11-3 to TRBJ2-2, with no clear D. The receptor was derived from a female donor with papillary thyroid cancer or a benign thyroid nodule (not recorded which). Some clones in this sample may be carry-over from other donors' samples. CDR3 in amino acids: CASSLYGGNTGELFF. The CDR3 coding sequence is TGTGCCAGCAGCCTTTATGGCGGTAACACCGGGGAGCTGTTTTTT.